Reported below is one T cell receptor (beta chain). This entry comes from a study of T cells in women clearing cervical HPV infection. At the level of the study: Controls gave blood once infection was undetectable; cases at lesion identification. Case blood was drawn a median about 160 days after lesion detection.

Profiling relied on immunoSEQ multiplex PCR, and the TCRdb table lists in-frame clones only, not all of them. This repertoire comprises 25,000 to 35,000 clones; its ten largest clones make up 4.2%. Prevalent HPV16 infections were excluded; only incident single HPV16 infections included. The sequence was obtained from a woman aged 18-70 years with a cervical HPV16 infection that either progressed to CIN3+ or cleared (not recorded which). The sequenced sample was blood buffy coat.

Partial CDR3 DNA: TGTGCCAGCAGTTACGGTGCAGGGATGGGGACTGAA. Translated: CASSYGAGMGTE. The whole CDR3 protein reads CASSYGAGMGTEAFF. The rearrangement joins TRBV6-2 or TRBV6-3 to TRBJ1-1; D perhaps matches TRBD1 (5 bases). The read halts 3 residues ahead of the CDR3 end, with the missing end drawn from the germline J gene. The CDR3 has 15 residues. With 2 bases removed from V and 5 bases from J, the gap between germline ends came to 15 bases. In germline, CDR1 is MNHEY, CDR2 SVGEGT.